Shown below are 13 T cell receptor beta chains from a single sample sequenced in a study of tumor-infiltrating lymphocytes in primary liver carcinoma. For each extraction, RNA and DNA were obtained together from approximately 20-30 mg of unsorted bulk tissue. From around 0.5 ug total RNA, TCR beta cDNA was generated with a primer in the constant region. What produced the TCR beta libraries was three nested multiplex PCR rounds using slightly modified ARM-PCR. TRBV1-TRBV30 forward and Cbeta reverse primers drove the first two roughly 10-cycle rounds. TCRdb processed the multiplex PCR reads anew with MiXCR; each CDR3 protein has one entry. The sample carries around 88,000 distinct CDR3 sequences, approximately 72% recorded once. Sequencing was carried out using tumor-adjacent normal liver tissue. These receptors were obtained from a man aged 40-49 years with primary liver carcinoma and hepatitis B virus infection.

Concerning this clonotype itself: This sequence may be a read error, since a much larger clone differs from it by one base. This chain uses TRBV12-3 or TRBV12-4 with TRBJ2-1, with 7 bases identical to TRBD1. This CDR3 has 15 amino acids. V lost 3 bases, J lost 3 bases, and 5 bases stayed unmatched. The CDR3 here is CASSFGTVGYNEQFF. CDR3 coding DNA: TGTGCCAGCAGTTTCGGGACAGTGGGCTACAATGAGCAGTTCTTC.

Comment on this clonotype: A much larger clone sits a single nucleotide away, making a read error possible. The CDR3 coding sequence is TGTGCCAGCAGCTCGCGCTCCAGGGACTCATCCTACGAGCAGTACTTC. Translated: CASSSRSRDSSYEQYF. The chain couples TRBV14 to TRBJ2-7; tentative D call: TRBD2 (6 bases). The CDR3 has 16 residues. V lost 5 bases to trimming and J lost 1 base, with 18 bases between them. Germline assignment: CDR1 SGHDN and CDR2 FVKESK.

This chain links TRBV29-1 with TRBJ2-7, with D unclear. Germline V lookup: CDR1 SQVTM, CDR2 ANQGSEA. The CDR3 totals 12 residues. With 4 bases removed from V and 3 bases from J, the gap between germline ends came to 10 bases. The CDR3 DNA sequence: TGCAGCGTTGGGGCCCACTTCTACGAGCAGTACTTC. As protein: CSVGAHFYEQYF.

Details on this clonotype: Since no conserved phenylalanine or tryptophan closes the CDR3, a read error is the likely cause. The chain recombines TRBV28 with TRBJ2-1, with TRBD2 as a possible D gene (7 bases). This CDR3 spans 17 amino acids. Germline assignment: CDR1 MDHEN and CDR2 SYDVKM. V was pared by 7 bases and J by 4 bases, with 23 bases between. The CDR3 reads CASTGGGGIADYNEQFL. DNA for the CDR3: TGTGCCAGCACTGGAGGGGGGGGAATAGCGGATTACAATGAGCAGTTCTTA.

This clonotype was counted many times. The chain combines TRBV6-5 with TRBJ2-6; a possible D gene is TRBD1 (5 bases). The length of the CDR3 is 14 residues. Per the germline V gene, CDR1 is MNHEY and CDR2 is SVGAGI. Trimming stripped 6 bases from V and 4 bases from J, with 10 bases between. The CDR3 loop is CASRAGIGANVLTF. The CDR3 nucleotides read TGTGCCAGCAGGGCAGGGATCGGGGCCAACGTCCTGACTTTC.

The gene calls are TRBV5-1 and TRBJ2-5, with TRBD2 as a possible D gene (5 bases). CDR1 is SGHRS, CDR2 YFSETQ, per germline. The CDR3 runs 16 residues. The V gene lost 6 bases and the J gene lost 4 bases, with 22 bases spanning the gap. The CDR3 sequence: CASTYLNGASGETQYF. The CDR3 bases are TGCGCCAGCACCTACCTCAATGGCGCGAGCGGAGAGACCCAGTACTTC. The full variable domain, completed using reference TRBV5-1 and TRBJ2-5, is KAGVTQTPRYLIKTRGQQVTLSCSPISGHRSVSWYQQTPGQGLQFLFEYFSETQRNKGNFPGRFSGRQFSNSRSEMNVSTLELGDSALYLCASTYLNGASGETQYFGPGTRLLVL.

This clonotype was detected only a few times. This may arise from a read error, as a much more abundant clone is one base away. The chain carries TRBV10-1 and TRBJ2-5; no clear D. V was pared by 2 bases and J by 5 bases, with 15 bases between. The germline CDR1 and CDR2 sequences are WNHNN and SYGVQD (reference sequence). CDR3 size: 15 residues. The CDR3 nucleotides are TGCGCCAGCAGTGAGGCCCCCTCGGGCCCGGAGACCCAGTACTTC. Its protein is CASSEAPSGPETQYF.

This clonotype came up many times. The gene calls are TRBV6-6 and TRBJ1-2; possibly TRBD1 for D (6 bases). Germline V lookup: CDR1 MNHNY, CDR2 SVGAGI (reference sequence). With 5 bases removed from V and 7 bases from J, the gap between germline ends came to 17 bases. CDR3 size: 14 residues. CDR3 amino acids: CASSPDDRSGGYTF. CDR3 nucleotides: TGTGCCAGCAGTCCTGACGACAGGTCGGGTGGCTACACCTTC.

This clonotype was seen ten or more times. This chain links TRBV29-1 with TRBJ2-7; D is possibly TRBD1 or TRBD2 (6 bases each). The V gene lost 7 bases and the J gene lost 2 bases, with 18 bases spanning the gap. The CDR3 totals 14 residues. Germline loops: CDR1 SQVTM, CDR2 ANQGSEA. As DNA, the CDR3 is TGCAGCGCCGGAGGGGACAAGGAGCCCTACGAGCAGTACTTC. Translated: CSAGGDKEPYEQYF.

The gene calls are TRBV6-2 or TRBV6-3 and TRBJ2-3; the D gene is possibly TRBD2 (6 bases). The germline gives CDR1 MNHEY, CDR2 SVGEGT. The CDR3 loop spans 12 amino acids. V shed 5 bases and J shed 12 bases, with 15 bases lying between them. The CDR3 DNA reads TGTGCCAGCAGTACCACCGGGAGTGTCCAGTATTTT. It encodes CASSTTGSVQYF.

This clonotype was seen ten or more times. The V gene is TRBV4-1, the J gene TRBJ2-7; D gene unclear. Trimming cost V 0 bases and J 9 bases, with 12 bases left between them. In germline, CDR1 is MGHRA, CDR2 YSYEKL. CDR3 length: 13 residues. For the CDR3, the DNA is TGCGCCAGCAGCCAAGATCGCGGATTCGGGCAGTACTTC. Its protein product is CASSQDRGFGQYF.

The rearrangement joins TRBV4-2 to TRBJ2-2; 9 bases line up with TRBD2. The V and J ends lost 1 base and 6 bases, in that order; junction bases with no gene match: 12. CDR1 is LGHNA and CDR2 is YNFKEQ in the germline V gene. This CDR3 has 18 amino acids. The CDR3: CASSQGSSGSLNPGELFF. CDR3 nucleotide sequence: TGTGCCAGCAGCCAAGGGAGTAGCGGGAGTCTAAATCCCGGGGAGCTGTTTTTT.

About this clonotype: A single base separates this from a much larger clone, so it may be a read error. This sequence joins TRBV10-3 and TRBJ2-2; tentatively, D is TRBD1 (6 bases). V lost 4 bases and J lost 2, with 14 bases in between. CDR3 length equals 16 residues. Germline CDR1 ENHRY, CDR2 SYGVKD. This CDR3 is CAISGGTSPNTGELFF. The CDR3 region has the DNA TGTGCCATCAGTGGAGGGACAAGCCCAAACACCGGGGAGCTGTTTTTT.